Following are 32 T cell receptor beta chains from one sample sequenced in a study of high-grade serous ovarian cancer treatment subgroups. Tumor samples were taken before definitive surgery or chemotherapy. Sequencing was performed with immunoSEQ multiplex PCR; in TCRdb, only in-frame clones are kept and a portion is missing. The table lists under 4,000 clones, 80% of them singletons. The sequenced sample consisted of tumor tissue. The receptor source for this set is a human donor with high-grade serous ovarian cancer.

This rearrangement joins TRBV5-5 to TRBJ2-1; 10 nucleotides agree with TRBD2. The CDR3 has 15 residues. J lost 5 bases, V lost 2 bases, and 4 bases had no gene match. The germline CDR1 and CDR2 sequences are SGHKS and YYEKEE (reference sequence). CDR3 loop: CASSLIAGGNNEQFF. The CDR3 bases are TGTGCCAGCAGCTTAATAGCGGGAGGAAACAATGAGCAGTTCTTC.

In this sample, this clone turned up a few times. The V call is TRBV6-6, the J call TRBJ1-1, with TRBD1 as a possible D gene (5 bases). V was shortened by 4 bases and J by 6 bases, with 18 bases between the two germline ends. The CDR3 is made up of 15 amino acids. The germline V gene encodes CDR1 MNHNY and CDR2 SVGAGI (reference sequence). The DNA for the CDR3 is TGTGCCAGCAGTTCTTTGATGACAGACCTCTCTGAAGCTTTCTTT. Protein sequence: CASSSLMTDLSEAFF.

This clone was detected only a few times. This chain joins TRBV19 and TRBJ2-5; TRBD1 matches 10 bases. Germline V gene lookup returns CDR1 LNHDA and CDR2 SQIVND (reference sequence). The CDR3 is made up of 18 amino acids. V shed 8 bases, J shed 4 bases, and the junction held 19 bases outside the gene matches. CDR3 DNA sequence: TGTGCCAGTCCTGGGCCCTACCTCCGGGACAGGGGAGGAGAGACCCAGTACTTC. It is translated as CASPGPYLRDRGGETQYF.

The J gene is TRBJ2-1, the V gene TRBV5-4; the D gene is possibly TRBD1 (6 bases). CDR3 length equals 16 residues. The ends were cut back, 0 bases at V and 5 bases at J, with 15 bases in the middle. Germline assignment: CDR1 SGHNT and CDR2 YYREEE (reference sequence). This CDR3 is CASSLGGRGSNNEQFF. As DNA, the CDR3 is TGTGCCAGCAGCTTGGGTGGCAGGGGAAGTAACAATGAGCAGTTCTTC.

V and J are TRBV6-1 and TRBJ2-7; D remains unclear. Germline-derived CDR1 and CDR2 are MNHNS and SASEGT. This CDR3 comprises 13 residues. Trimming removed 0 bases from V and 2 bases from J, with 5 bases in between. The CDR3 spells CASSEAYPYEQYF. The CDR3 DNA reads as TGTGCCAGCAGTGAAGCGTACCCCTACGAGCAGTACTTC.

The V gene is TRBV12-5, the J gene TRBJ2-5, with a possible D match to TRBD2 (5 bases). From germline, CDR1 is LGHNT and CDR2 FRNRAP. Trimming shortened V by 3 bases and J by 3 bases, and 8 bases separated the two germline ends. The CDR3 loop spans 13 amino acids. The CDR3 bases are TGTGCTAGTGGTTTAAGCGGAGAAGAGACCCAGTACTTC. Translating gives CASGLSGEETQYF. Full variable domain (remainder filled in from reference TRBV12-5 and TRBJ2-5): DARVTQTPRHKVTEMGQEVTMRCQPILGHNTVFWYRQTMMQGLELLAYFRNRAPLDDSGMPKDRFSAEMPDATLATLKIQPSEPRDSAVYFCASGLSGEETQYFGPGTRLLVL.

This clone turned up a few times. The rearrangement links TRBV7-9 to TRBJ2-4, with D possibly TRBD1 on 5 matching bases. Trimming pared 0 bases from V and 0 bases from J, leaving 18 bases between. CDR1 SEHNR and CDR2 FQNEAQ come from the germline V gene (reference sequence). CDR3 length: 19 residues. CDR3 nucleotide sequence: TGTGCCAGCAGCTTAGCCACGGACAAGCGATACGTAGCCAAAAACATTCAGTACTTC. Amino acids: CASSLATDKRYVAKNIQYF.

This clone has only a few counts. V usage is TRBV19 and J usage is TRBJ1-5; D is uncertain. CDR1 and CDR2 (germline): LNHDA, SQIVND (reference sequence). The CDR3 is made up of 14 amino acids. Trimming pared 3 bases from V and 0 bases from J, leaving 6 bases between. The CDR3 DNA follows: TGTGCCAGTAGTATCATGAATAGCAATCAGCCCCAGCATTTT. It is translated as CASSIMNSNQPQHF.

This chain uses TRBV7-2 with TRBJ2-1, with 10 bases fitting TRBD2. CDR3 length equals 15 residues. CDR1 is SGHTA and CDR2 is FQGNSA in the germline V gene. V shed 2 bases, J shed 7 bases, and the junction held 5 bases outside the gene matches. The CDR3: CASSLNKREGNEQFF. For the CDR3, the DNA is TGTGCCAGCAGCTTAAATAAGCGGGAGGGGAATGAGCAGTTCTTC.

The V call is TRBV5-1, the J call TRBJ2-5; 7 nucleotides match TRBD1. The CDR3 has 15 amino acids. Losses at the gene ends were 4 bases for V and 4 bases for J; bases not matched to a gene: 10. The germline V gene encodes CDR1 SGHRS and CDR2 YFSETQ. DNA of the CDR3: TGCGCCAGCAGCCTCGCCGGGACAGAGGGAGAGACCCAGTACTTC. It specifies CASSLAGTEGETQYF.

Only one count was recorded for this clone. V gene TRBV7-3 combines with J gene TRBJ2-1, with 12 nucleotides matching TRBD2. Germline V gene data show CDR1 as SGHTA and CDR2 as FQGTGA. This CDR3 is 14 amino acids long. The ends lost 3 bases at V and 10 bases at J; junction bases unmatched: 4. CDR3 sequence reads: CASSFVGLAGEQFF. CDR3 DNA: TGTGCCAGCAGCTTTGTTGGACTAGCGGGAGAGCAGTTCTTC.

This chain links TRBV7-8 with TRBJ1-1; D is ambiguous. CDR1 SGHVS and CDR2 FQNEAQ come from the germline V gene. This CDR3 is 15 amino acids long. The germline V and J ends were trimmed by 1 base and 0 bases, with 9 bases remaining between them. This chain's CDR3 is CASSLVGRLNTEAFF. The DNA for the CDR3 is TGTGCCAGCAGCTTAGTTGGCAGACTGAACACTGAAGCTTTCTTT.

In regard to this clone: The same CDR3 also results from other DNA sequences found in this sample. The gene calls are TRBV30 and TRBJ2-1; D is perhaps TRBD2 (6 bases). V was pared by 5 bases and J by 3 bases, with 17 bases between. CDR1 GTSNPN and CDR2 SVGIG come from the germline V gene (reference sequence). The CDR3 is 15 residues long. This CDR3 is CAWASGGPGYNEQFF. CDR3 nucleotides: TGTGCCTGGGCCAGCGGAGGGCCGGGCTACAATGAGCAGTTCTTC.

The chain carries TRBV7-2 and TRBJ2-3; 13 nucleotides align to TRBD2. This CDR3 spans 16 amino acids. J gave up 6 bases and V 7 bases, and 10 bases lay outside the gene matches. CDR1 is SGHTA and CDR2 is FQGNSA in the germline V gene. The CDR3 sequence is CASIRTSGSWQDTQYF. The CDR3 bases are TGTGCCAGCATCCGGACTAGCGGGAGTTGGCAGGATACGCAGTATTTT.

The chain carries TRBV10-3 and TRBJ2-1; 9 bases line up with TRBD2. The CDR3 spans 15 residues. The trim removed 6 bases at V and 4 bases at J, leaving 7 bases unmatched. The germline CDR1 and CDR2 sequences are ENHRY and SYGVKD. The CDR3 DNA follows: TGTGCCATCAGGGATCTAGCGGGATCATACAATGAGCAGTTCTTC. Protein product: CAIRDLAGSYNEQFF.

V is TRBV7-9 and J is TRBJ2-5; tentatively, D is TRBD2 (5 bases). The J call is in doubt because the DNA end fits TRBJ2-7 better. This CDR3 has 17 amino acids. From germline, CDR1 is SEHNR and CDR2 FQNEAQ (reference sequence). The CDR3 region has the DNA TGTGCCAGCAGCTCACTATGGGGAGAGTTGGCTAGTTTCGAGCAGTACTTC. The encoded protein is CASSSLWGELASFEQYF.

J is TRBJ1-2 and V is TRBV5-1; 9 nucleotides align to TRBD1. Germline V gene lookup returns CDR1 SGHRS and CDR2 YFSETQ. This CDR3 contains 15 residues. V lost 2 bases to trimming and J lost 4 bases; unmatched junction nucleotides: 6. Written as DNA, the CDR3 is TGCGCCAGCAGCTTCGACAGGGGGGACGTCTATGGCTACACCTTC. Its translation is CASSFDRGDVYGYTF.

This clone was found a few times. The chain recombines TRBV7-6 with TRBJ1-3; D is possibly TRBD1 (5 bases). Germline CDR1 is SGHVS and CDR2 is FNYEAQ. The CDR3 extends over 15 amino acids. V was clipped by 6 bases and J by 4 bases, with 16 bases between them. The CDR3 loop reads CASSLRPRGGNTIYF. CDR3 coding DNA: TGTGCCAGCAGTCTCCGTCCGCGGGGGGGAAACACCATATATTTT.

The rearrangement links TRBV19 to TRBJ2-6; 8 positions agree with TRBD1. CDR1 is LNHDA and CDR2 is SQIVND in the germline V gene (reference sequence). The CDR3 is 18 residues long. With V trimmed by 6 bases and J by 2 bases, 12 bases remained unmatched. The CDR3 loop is CASREPLGTGPGANVLTF. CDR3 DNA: TGTGCCAGTAGGGAGCCCCTCGGGACAGGTCCTGGGGCCAACGTCCTGACTTTC.

The CDR3 nucleotides are TGTGCCAGCAGCCGCTTTGTGGGGGGGGACTATGGCTACACCTTC. It encodes CASSRFVGGDYGYTF. This chain connects TRBV6-6 to TRBJ1-2; D is perhaps TRBD1 (5 bases). V was pared by 6 bases and J by 3 bases, with 17 bases between. This CDR3 has 15 amino acids. Germline CDR1 reads MNHNY; CDR2 reads SVGAGI (reference sequence).

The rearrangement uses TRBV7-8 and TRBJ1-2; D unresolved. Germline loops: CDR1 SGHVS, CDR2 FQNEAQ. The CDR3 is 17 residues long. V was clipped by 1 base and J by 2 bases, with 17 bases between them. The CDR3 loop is CASSLVLRETKNYGYTF. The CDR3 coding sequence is TGTGCCAGCAGCTTAGTGCTACGGGAGACAAAAAACTATGGCTACACCTTC.

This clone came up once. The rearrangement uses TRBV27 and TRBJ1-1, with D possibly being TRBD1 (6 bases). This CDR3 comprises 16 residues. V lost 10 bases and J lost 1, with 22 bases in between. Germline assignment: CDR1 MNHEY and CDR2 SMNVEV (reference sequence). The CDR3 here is CATKPERRDKNTEAFF. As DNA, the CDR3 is TGTGCCACTAAACCCGAACGCCGGGACAAGAACACTGAAGCTTTCTTT.

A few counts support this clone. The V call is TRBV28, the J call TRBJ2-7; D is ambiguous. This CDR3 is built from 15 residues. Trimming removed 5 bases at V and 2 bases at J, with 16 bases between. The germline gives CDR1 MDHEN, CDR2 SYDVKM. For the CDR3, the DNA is TGTGCCAGCAGTACCCGATGGGTCTCGACCTACGAGCAGTACTTC. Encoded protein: CASSTRWVSTYEQYF.

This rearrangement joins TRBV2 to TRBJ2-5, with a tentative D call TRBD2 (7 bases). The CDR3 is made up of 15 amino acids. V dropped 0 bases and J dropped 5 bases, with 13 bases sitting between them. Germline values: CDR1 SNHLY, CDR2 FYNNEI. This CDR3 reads CASSEAGGGWETQYF. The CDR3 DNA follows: TGTGCCAGCAGTGAAGCGGGAGGGGGATGGGAGACCCAGTACTTC.

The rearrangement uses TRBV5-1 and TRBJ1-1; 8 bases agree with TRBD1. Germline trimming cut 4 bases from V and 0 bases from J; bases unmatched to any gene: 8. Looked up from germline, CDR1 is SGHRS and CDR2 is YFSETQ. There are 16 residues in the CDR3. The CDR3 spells CASSRIGQGMNTEAFF. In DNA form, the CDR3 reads TGCGCCAGCAGCCGCATTGGACAGGGTATGAACACTGAAGCTTTCTTT.

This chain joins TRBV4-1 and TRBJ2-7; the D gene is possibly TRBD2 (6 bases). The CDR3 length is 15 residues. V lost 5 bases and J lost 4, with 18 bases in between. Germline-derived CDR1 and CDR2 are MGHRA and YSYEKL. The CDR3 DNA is TGCGCCAGCAGCGTATTTTTTGGACTAACGTACGAGCAGTACTTC. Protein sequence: CASSVFFGLTYEQYF.

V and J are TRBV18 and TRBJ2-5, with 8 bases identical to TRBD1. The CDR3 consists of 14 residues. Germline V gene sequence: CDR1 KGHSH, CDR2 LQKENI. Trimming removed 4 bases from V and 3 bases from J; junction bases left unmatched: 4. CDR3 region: CASSRQDREETQYF. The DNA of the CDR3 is TGTGCCAGCTCACGACAGGACAGGGAAGAGACCCAGTACTTC.

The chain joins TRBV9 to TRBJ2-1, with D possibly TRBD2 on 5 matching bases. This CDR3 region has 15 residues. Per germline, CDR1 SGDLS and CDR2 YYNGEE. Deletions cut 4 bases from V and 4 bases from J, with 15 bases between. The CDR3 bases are TGTGCCAGCAGCATACGTAGCGACCCTTACAATGAGCAGTTCTTC. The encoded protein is CASSIRSDPYNEQFF.

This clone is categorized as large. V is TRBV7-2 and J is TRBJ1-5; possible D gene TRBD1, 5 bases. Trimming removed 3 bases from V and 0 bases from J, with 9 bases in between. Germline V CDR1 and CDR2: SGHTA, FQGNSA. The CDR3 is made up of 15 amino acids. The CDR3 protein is CASSFRGNSNQPQHF. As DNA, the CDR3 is TGTGCCAGCAGCTTCCGGGGGAATAGCAATCAGCCCCAGCATTTT.

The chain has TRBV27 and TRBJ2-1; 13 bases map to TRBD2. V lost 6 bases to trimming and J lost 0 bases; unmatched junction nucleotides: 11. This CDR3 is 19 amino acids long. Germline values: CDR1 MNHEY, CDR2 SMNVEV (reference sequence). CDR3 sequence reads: CASSPPGLAGPSSYNEQFF. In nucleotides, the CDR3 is TGTGCCAGCAGCCCACCGGGACTAGCGGGACCCAGCTCCTACAATGAGCAGTTCTTC.

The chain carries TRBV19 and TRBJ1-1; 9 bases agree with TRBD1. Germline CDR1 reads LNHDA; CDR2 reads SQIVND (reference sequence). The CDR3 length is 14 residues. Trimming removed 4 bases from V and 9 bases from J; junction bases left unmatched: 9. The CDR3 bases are TGTGCCAGTAGTAACACCGGGACAGGGAATAAAGCTTTCTTT. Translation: CASSNTGTGNKAFF.

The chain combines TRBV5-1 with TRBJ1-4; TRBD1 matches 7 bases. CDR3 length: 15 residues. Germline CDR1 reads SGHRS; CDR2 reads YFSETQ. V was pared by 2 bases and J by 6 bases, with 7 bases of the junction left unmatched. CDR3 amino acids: CASSFNRGGDEKLFF. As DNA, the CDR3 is TGCGCCAGCAGCTTTAACAGGGGCGGGGATGAAAAACTGTTTTTT. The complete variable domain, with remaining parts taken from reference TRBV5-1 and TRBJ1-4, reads KAGVTQTPRYLIKTRGQQVTLSCSPISGHRSVSWYQQTPGQGLQFLFEYFSETQRNKGNFPGRFSGRQFSNSRSEMNVSTLELGDSALYLCASSFNRGGDEKLFFGSGTQLSVL.